This TCR beta chain was retrieved from a study of T-cell reconstitution after alpha-beta-depleted transplantation in children. Study conclusions and caveats: Fresh T-cell production supplied most of the T-cell counts and diversity seen one year after transplant.

This clonotype was picked up a small number of times. Antigen specificity is unknown. A TCRbeta library incorporating unique molecular identifiers was prepared. Each CDR3 protein is one row after TCRdb ran MiXCR on the PCR reads. The sample includes under 250,000 distinct CDR3 sequences, more than 20% of them seen just once. The CDR3 is 14 amino acids. Germline lookup yields CDR1 DFQATT and CDR2 SNEGSKA (reference sequence). The trim removed 3 bases at V and 4 bases at J, leaving 5 bases unmatched. The clonotype was recovered from a female patient aged 2-15 years who had a stem cell transplant for congenital amegakaryocytic thrombocytopenia, so the T cells may come from the graft donor. The chain combines TRBV20-1 with TRBJ2-3, with 9 bases aligning to TRBD2. The input for sequencing was PBMCs, mostly from graft donor cells, taken 360 days after TCRalphabeta/CD19-depleted stem cell transplant. The CDR3 DNA follows: TGCAGTGCTAGTCTGCGGGAGGGCGCAGATACGCAGTATTTT. It is translated as CSASLREGADTQYF.